This T cell receptor beta chain was profiled in a study of T cells in Graves' hyperthyroidism and ophthalmopathy. As for the study in general: Peripheral blood was drawn at first diagnosis, prior to all treatment.

From RNA transcripts, TCR beta CDR3 regions were amplified. Initially, a first-round RT-PCR of the TCR CDR3 employed the HTBI primer set. Using its own MiXCR run on the multiplex PCR reads, TCRdb lists one record per CDR3 protein. The sample includes approximately 610,000 distinct CDR3 sequences, 14% to 15% of them seen just once. This clonotype was observed a few times. Germline V gene lookup returns CDR1 LGHNA and CDR2 YNFKEQ. The CDR3 is made up of 16 amino acids. Trimming left V 3 bases short and J 0 bases short, with 14 bases between. Sample: blood. The TCR comes from a woman in her forties with Graves' ophthalmopathy. This chain joins TRBV4-2 and TRBJ1-2; tentative D call: TRBD1 (6 bases). The CDR3 reads CASSQGATTANYGYTF. The DNA for the CDR3 is TGTGCCAGCAGCCAGGGGGCTACGACGGCTAACTATGGCTACACCTTC.